A single sample is the source of the 5 T cell receptor beta chains below, sequenced in a study of cytomegalovirus exposure and HLA in healthy donors. PCR employed 60 Vbeta and 13 Jbeta primers. Method: immunoSEQ multiplex PCR; TCRdb's copy keeps in-frame clones and lacks some. The sample has about 120,000 clones, 75% seen once. The sequenced sample consisted of PBMCs. All receptors come from a woman between 40 and 55 years old in good health and CMV-seropositive.

The chain joins TRBV5-1 to TRBJ2-3; 9 positions match TRBD2. Germline-derived CDR1 and CDR2 are SGHRS and YFSETQ. V lost 4 bases to trimming and J lost 0 bases; unmatched junction nucleotides: 9. The CDR3 runs to 17 residues. CDR3 region: CASSPQLAGPSTDTQYF. For the CDR3, the DNA is TGCGCCAGCAGCCCCCAGCTAGCGGGACCTAGCACAGATACGCAGTATTTT. Full variable domain (missing parts from reference TRBV5-1 and TRBJ2-3): KAGVTQTPRYLIKTRGQQVTLSCSPISGHRSVSWYQQTPGQGLQFLFEYFSETQRNKGNFPGRFSGRQFSNSRSEMNVSTLELGDSALYLCASSPQLAGPSTDTQYFGPGTRLTVL.

V usage is TRBV29-1 and J usage is TRBJ2-5; 7 bases line up with TRBD1. The last part of the DNA fits TRBJ2-7 better; the J call may be wrong. The CDR3 covers 12 residues. The V gene's germline CDR1 is SQVTM and CDR2 ANQGSEA. CDR3 DNA sequence: TGCAGCGCCCAAACAGGGGCCTACGAGCAGTACTTC. Encoded protein: CSAQTGAYEQYF.

V gene TRBV5-1 combines with J gene TRBJ2-5; maybe TRBD2 (5 bases). The CDR3 is made up of 15 amino acids. Germline lookup yields CDR1 SGHRS and CDR2 YFSETQ. V gave up 0 bases and J gave up 0 bases, with 9 bases separating them. Here the CDR3 reads CASSLGGSDQETQYF. The DNA of the CDR3 is TGCGCCAGCAGCTTGGGCGGGTCGGACCAAGAGACCCAGTACTTC.

The rearrangement joins TRBV27 to TRBJ1-4, with D perhaps matching TRBD1 (6 bases). Trimming took off 6 bases at V and 2 bases at J, with 16 bases between the two ends. Germline-derived CDR1 and CDR2 are MNHEY and SMNVEV (reference sequence). This CDR3 has 16 residues. CDR3 amino acids: CASRASPGATNEKLFF. The CDR3 DNA reads as TGTGCCAGCAGGGCCTCACCAGGGGCCACTAATGAAAAACTGTTTTTT.

This clone has a handful of counts. The V call is TRBV6-6, the J call TRBJ2-5; TRBD1 aligns across 7 bases. V trimming: 2 bases; J trimming: 5 bases; junction bases outside the gene matches: 8. The CDR3 length is 15 residues. Germline V gives CDR1 MNHNY, CDR2 SVGAGI (reference sequence). CDR3 protein: CASSYPTGDGETQYF. CDR3 sequence (DNA): TGTGCCAGCAGTTACCCTACAGGGGATGGGGAGACCCAGTACTTC.